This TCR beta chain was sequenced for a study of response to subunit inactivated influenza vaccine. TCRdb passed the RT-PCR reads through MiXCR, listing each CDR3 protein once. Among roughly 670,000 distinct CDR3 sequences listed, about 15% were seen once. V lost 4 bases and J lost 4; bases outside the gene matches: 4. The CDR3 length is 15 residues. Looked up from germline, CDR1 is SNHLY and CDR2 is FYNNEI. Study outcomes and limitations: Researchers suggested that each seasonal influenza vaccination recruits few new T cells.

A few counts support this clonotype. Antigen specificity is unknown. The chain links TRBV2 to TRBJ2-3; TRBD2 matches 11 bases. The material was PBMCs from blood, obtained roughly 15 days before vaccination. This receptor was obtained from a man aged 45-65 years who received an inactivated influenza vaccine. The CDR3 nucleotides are TGTGCCAGCAGTGGTACTAGCGGGAGCTCAGATACGCAGTATTTT. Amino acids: CASSGTSGSSDTQYF.